This TCR beta chain was captured in a study of T cell responses to AZD1222 COVID-19 vaccine (dated by TCRdb to about 2021). As for the study more broadly: A total of approximately 240 trial participants underwent TCR sequencing, of whom about 210 received two doses of AZD1222 and about 26 received two doses of the MenACWY control vaccine. Enrollment into the trials was organized by age into subgroups of 18-55, 56-69 and 70-plus years, and those subgroups contained approximately 150, 30 and 60 TCR-sequenced participants, respectively.

This sample's time point label indicates: about 28 days (+/-7) after the second vaccine dose. AZD1222 recipients with second doses at about 4 weeks or about 12 weeks were pooled, because spike-specific TCR depth and breadth did not differ between schedules. Vaccinee samples came from UK trials COV001 and COV002, including a single-blind randomized controlled phase 2/3 trial of AZD1222 (ChAdOx1 nCoV-19) in healthy adults. For TCRbeta chain sequencing, PBMC samples from trial participants were taken at day 0 and at day 28 after the second dose. The CDR3 regions of human TCRbeta chains were analyzed by immunosequencing. Under the source paper's analysis protocol: Repertoire TCRs were matched against a reference library of SARS-CoV-2-specific TCRs generated with the MIRA antigen-specificity platform. Breadth was defined as the fraction of unique TCRs that were SARS-CoV-2-associated. Depth was defined as the fraction of total T cells that were SARS-CoV-2-associated. Using the MIRA data, each spike-specific TCR was assigned both to the spike region to which the TCR was reactive and to a CD4 or CD8 class. Log10-transformed breadth and depth values were compared by one-way ANOVA with Sidak's multiple comparisons tests. The table was pulled from immuneACCESS by TCRdb, which kept in-frame rearrangements only. Such tables lose some clones; where checked, under half of the loss comes from unresolved V genes, and the rest has no known cause. V and J calls and clone size are those listed in that table; D and trimming were worked out from the DNA. The sample table shows 120,000 or so clones, and 75% to 85% are seen once. The top ten hold about 27% of the sample.

This clone has only one observation. Its antigen is unknown. Base-call qualities are not available, and no considerably larger clone is one nucleotide away. According to the germline V gene, CDR1 reads SNHLY and CDR2 reads FYNNEI. Germline trimming amounts to 11 bases on V and 7 bases on J, with 7 as the count of junction bases outside the gene matches. From the cysteine up to the phenylalanine, the CDR3 has a length of 13 residues. Only CDR3 DNA is held: 39 bases, read in frame from base 1. Findings and caveats that apply to the study as a whole: In the small 56-69-year group, the increase in depth fell short of significance, most likely because of low power. Only five to seven AZD1222 recipients were SARS-CoV-2 seropositive at baseline, limiting conclusions about previously exposed vaccinees. CD4 TCRs associated with the vaccine covered the entire spike protein, and the dominant responses were in regions 160-218 and 743-854. Participants were mostly white British, with more females than males. The authors suggested clonal diversity may have been underestimated. No day 14 peak-response samples were available, so repertoires were characterized only after the peak T cell response. Spike-specific TCR breadth and depth rose significantly after two AZD1222 doses compared with day 0 and with MenACWY recipients. Nearly half of unique spike-specific TCRs reportedly recognized epitopes outside regions mutated in the B.1.351 and B.1.1.7 variants.

This sample comprised peripheral blood, obtained 28 days after the second AZD1222 dose. Recombination linked TRBV2 to TRBJ1-3; the central 11 bases match TRBD1. The receptor was isolated from an adult who received the AZD1222 COVID-19 vaccine. The DNA is TGTGCCTGTAGGGACAGGGGGAGGAACACCATATATTTT. Its protein is CACRDRGRNTIYF.